This T cell receptor beta chain was identified in a study of cytomegalovirus exposure and HLA in healthy donors. Notes on this clone: Its antigen is as yet unknown.

With 60 Vbeta and 13 Jbeta primers, the PCR was carried out. The table came from immunoSEQ multiplex PCR; TCRdb's copy has only in-frame clones and leaves some out. The repertoire has roughly 110,000 clones, 65% to 80% of them found once; the top ten carry approximately 2.8%. This CDR3 is built from 14 residues. The germline V gene encodes CDR1 MDHEN and CDR2 SYDVKM. V lost 3 bases and J lost 3, with 12 bases in between. General study results and limits: Several of the most significant clusters were apparently associated with common viral pathogens in a later analysis.

The source of this sequence is a male donor in good health and CMV-seropositive. The rearrangement links TRBV28 to TRBJ2-7, with a possible D match to TRBD1 (6 bases). The sample comprised PBMCs. The CDR3 bases are TGTGCCAGCAGTTTTAGGACAGTAGACTACGAGCAGTACTTC. It codes for CASSFRTVDYEQYF.